This TCR beta chain was obtained from a study of cytomegalovirus exposure and HLA in healthy donors. Findings of the study overall: Analyzed later, association rates of TCRs varied across HLA loci, with DRB1 most and HLA-C fewest. For TCR beta chains, V- and J-gene trimming was later linked to a missense DCLRE1C variant. Some TCR beta chains (more than 150 of them) were listed as cytomegalovirus-associated.

Regarding this clone: No antigen is known for it.

PCR involved 60 Vbeta and 13 Jbeta primers. Measured with immunoSEQ multiplex PCR; TCRdb has only the in-frame clones, and not every one. The profile shows about 140,000 clones, roughly three quarters of them singletons. Donors were nominally healthy when sampled, though unrecorded immune exposures were likely. The CDR3 length is 13 residues. The receptor was isolated from a man aged 18 to 29 in good health and CMV-seronegative. Sequenced input: PBMCs. The V and J genes are TRBV21-1 and TRBJ1-1. TRBV21-1 has pseudogene status. The chain's CDR3 is CASSTPSGTEAFF. CDR3 bases: TGTGCCAGCAGCACCCCTAGTGGTACTGAAGCTTTCTTT.